The 12 T cell receptor beta chains listed next were all sequenced from one sample in a study of T cell repertoires in cytomegalovirus infection. In TCRdb, the reads were re-called with MiXCR into one record per CDR3 protein. Among 95,000 to 120,000 distinct CDR3 sequences listed, about 30% were seen once. These TCRs are of unknown antigen specificity. The sample consisted of CD8+ T cells from cultured PBMCs, taken from culture after CMV antigen stimulation. These receptors originate from a human donor in good health (CMV status not recorded). Some clones in this sample may be carry-over from other donors' samples.

This clonotype was counted ten times or more. The V gene is TRBV12-5, the J gene TRBJ1-1, with unresolved D. The germline V gene has CDR1 LGHNT and CDR2 FRNRAP. The CDR3 runs to 12 residues. V lost 5 bases and J 3 bases, leaving 7 bases between the germline ends. CDR3 bases: TGTGCTAGTGGTCTGTCGGACACTGAAGCTTTCTTT. Translating it yields CASGLSDTEAFF.

This chain connects TRBV10-2 to TRBJ2-7; D is unresolved. Germline V gene lookup returns CDR1 WSHSY and CDR2 SAAADI. The CDR3 loop spans 13 amino acids. The V end lost 1 base, the J end lost 4 bases, and 8 bases lay between the germline ends. CDR3 sequence (DNA): TGCGCCAGCAGTGAGTGGGGAATATACGAGCAGTACTTC. It is translated as CASSEWGIYEQYF.

This clonotype was observed a few times. The rearrangement uses TRBV15 and TRBJ2-5, with a possible D match to TRBD2 (6 bases). Trimming took 0 bases from V and 4 from J, leaving 15 bases between them. CDR3 length: 16 amino acids. The V gene's germline CDR1 is LNHNV and CDR2 YYDKDF (reference sequence). The CDR3 DNA is TGTGCCACCAGCAGAGATCGCCCGGGGGTGGGAGAGACCCAGTACTTC. This codes for CATSRDRPGVGETQYF.

This clonotype was seen only a few times. The rearrangement links TRBV7-2 to TRBJ2-7; the D gene is possibly TRBD1 (5 bases). The germline V and J ends were trimmed by 5 bases and 2 bases, with 13 bases remaining between them. This CDR3 is built from 14 residues. Germline CDR1 is SGHTA and CDR2 is FQGNSA. CDR3 residues: CASSPRQGPYEQYF. For the CDR3, the DNA is TGTGCCAGCAGCCCCCGGCAGGGCCCCTACGAGCAGTACTTC.

Remarks on this clonotype: The missing conserved phenylalanine or tryptophan at the end of this CDR3 makes a read error likely. This sequence joins TRBV7-6 and TRBJ2-1, with 9 bases identical to TRBD1. Germline V gives CDR1 SGHVS, CDR2 FNYEAQ. The CDR3 is made up of 18 amino acids. V dropped 1 base and J dropped 1; count of bases not matched to a gene: 8. In nucleotides, the CDR3 is TGTGCCAGCAGCTTAGTTAACCTCGGACAGGGGTCCTACAATGAGCAGTTCTTA. Protein product: CASSLVNLGQGSYNEQFL.

This chain joins TRBV7-6 and TRBJ2-3, with 9 bases identical to TRBD2. Germline V gene lookup returns CDR1 SGHVS and CDR2 FNYEAQ. V lost 2 bases to trimming and J lost 3 bases; unmatched junction nucleotides: 9. CDR3 length equals 17 residues. The CDR3 region is CASSLILAGGQTDTQYF. For the CDR3, the DNA is TGTGCCAGCAGCTTAATCCTGGCGGGGGGGCAAACAGATACGCAGTATTTT.

V usage is TRBV20-1 and J usage is TRBJ1-5; TRBD1 matches 10 bases. CDR1 and CDR2 (germline): DFQATT, SNEGSKA (reference sequence). The J segment lost 3 bases and the V segment lost 3 bases, leaving 2 bases of the junction unmatched. CDR3 size: 14 residues. CDR3: CSARDRGFNQPQHF. In DNA form, the CDR3 reads TGCAGTGCTAGGGACAGGGGGTTCAATCAGCCCCAGCATTTT.

This chain links TRBV4-3 with TRBJ1-2, with 7 bases fitting TRBD1. V lost 0 bases and J lost 4; bases outside the gene matches: 8. The germline V gene has CDR1 LGHNA and CDR2 YSLEER. The CDR3 loop spans 16 amino acids. This chain's CDR3 is CASSQDLTGHFYGYTF. In nucleotides, the CDR3 is TGCGCCAGCAGCCAAGACCTGACAGGGCATTTCTATGGCTACACCTTC.

V gene TRBV20-1 combines with J gene TRBJ2-1; no reliable D call. This CDR3 comprises 15 residues. Germline assignment: CDR1 DFQATT and CDR2 SNEGSKA (reference sequence). V was pared by 6 bases and J by 2 bases, with 17 bases between. The CDR3 is CSAEPPGPTYNEQFF. The CDR3 DNA reads as TGCAGTGCAGAGCCCCCCGGGCCAACCTACAATGAGCAGTTCTTC.

There are many counts of this clonotype. This sequence joins TRBV2 and TRBJ2-5; D might be TRBD1 or TRBD2, each matching 5 bases. The CDR3 sequence is 12 residues long. Germline V gene lookup returns CDR1 SNHLY and CDR2 FYNNEI. V shed 7 bases and J shed 7 bases, with 13 bases lying between them. The CDR3 reads CASKGTVVTQYF. The CDR3 DNA follows: TGTGCCAGCAAAGGGACGGTCGTGACCCAGTACTTC.

The chain's CDR3 is CASSQGRLAGGEQFF. The CDR3 nucleotides are TGCGCCAGCAGCCAAGGTCGACTAGCGGGGGGCGAGCAGTTCTTC. V is TRBV4-1 and J is TRBJ2-1; 13 nucleotides agree with TRBD2. Per the germline V gene, CDR1 is MGHRA and CDR2 is YSYEKL. The CDR3 runs 15 residues. The junction had 4 bases not matched to a gene; V was cut back by 1 base and J by 10 bases.

The chain recombines TRBV7-6 with TRBJ2-7; the D gene is possibly TRBD2 (5 bases). Trimming left V 2 bases short and J 6 bases short, with 14 bases between. The CDR3 length is 14 residues. Germline V lookup: CDR1 SGHVS, CDR2 FNYEAQ. Here the CDR3 reads CASSLSPSIPEQYF. The CDR3 DNA follows: TGTGCCAGCAGCTTAAGTCCTAGCATACCCGAGCAGTACTTC.